This entry is about one TCR beta chain. The sample belongs to a study of blood T cell repertoires in COVID-19. Study-wide background: Samples representing acute and convalescent COVID-19 were sourced from the United States, Italy and Spain.

Only in-frame clones appear in the TCRdb table, and some are missing; sequencing was by immunoSEQ multiplex PCR. The table has 150,000 or so clones, around 87% seen once; the top ten hold approximately 0.5%. The V gene end was trimmed by 6 bases and the J gene end by 6 bases; junction bases not matched to a gene: 10. CDR1 SGHTA and CDR2 FQGNSA come from the germline V gene. The CDR3 sequence is 14 residues long. The J gene is TRBJ1-1, the V gene TRBV7-2, with TRBD1 matching 7 bases. The specimen was peripheral blood. This clonotype was obtained from a man in his sixties with COVID-19, enrolled during active disease. The CDR3 sequence is CASRKRTGLSEAFF. The CDR3 DNA reads as TGTGCCAGCAGGAAACGGACAGGACTTTCTGAAGCTTTCTTT.